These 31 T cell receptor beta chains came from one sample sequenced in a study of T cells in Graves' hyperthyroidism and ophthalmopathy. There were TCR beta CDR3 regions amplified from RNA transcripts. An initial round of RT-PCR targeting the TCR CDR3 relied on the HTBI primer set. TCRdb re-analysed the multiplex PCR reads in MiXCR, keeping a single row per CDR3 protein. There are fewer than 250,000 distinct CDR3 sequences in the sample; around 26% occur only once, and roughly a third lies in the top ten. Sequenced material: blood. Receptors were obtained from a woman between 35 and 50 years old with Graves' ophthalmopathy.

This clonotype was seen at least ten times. In DNA, the CDR3 is TGTGCCAGCAGTCACACGGAACTAGCGGGAGGGCCGACAGATACGCAGTATTTT. Protein: CASSHTELAGGPTDTQYF. The chain has TRBV6-2 or TRBV6-3 and TRBJ2-3; TRBD2 matches at 13 bases. The CDR3 extends over 18 amino acids. Germline trimming cut 5 bases from V and 3 bases from J; bases unmatched to any gene: 11. The germline gives CDR1 MNHEY, CDR2 SVGEGT.

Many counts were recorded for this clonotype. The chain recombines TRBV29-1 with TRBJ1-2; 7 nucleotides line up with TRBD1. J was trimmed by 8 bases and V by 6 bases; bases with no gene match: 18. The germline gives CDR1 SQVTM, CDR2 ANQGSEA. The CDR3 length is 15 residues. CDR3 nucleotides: TGCAGCGTCTGGGGGGACAGAACCTTGAGCGGGGGCTACACCTTC. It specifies CSVWGDRTLSGGYTF.

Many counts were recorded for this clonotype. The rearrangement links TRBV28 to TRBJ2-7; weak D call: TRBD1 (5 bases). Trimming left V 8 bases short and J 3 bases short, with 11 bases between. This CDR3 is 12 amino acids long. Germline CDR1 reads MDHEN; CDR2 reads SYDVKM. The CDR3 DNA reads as TGTGCCAGCTCTGAGCAGGGCTACGAGCAGTACTTC. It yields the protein CASSEQGYEQYF.

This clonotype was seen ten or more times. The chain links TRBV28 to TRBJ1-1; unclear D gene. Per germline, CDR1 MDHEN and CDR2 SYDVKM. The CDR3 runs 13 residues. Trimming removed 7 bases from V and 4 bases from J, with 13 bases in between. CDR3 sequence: CASTSSGPTEAFF. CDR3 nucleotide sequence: TGTGCCAGCACCTCGAGCGGGCCCACTGAAGCTTTCTTT.

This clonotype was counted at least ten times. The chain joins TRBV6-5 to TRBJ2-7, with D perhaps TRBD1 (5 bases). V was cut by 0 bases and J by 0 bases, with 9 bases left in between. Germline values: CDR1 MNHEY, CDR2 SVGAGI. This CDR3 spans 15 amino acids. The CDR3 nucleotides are TGTGCCAGCAGTTACTCGTCAGGGAACTCCTACGAGCAGTACTTC. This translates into CASSYSSGNSYEQYF.

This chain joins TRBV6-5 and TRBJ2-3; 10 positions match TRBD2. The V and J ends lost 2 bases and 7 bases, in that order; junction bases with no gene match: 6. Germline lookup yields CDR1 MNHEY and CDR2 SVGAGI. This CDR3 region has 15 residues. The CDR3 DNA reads TGTGCCAGCAGTTACGGGAGCGGGGGGGGAAATACGCAGTATTTT. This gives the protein CASSYGSGGGNTQYF.

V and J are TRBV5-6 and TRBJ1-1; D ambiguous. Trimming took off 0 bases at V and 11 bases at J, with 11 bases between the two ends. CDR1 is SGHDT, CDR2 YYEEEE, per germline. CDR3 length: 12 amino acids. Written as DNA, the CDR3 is TGTGCCAGCAGCTTGGCCGCGGGGATGGCTTTCTTT. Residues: CASSLAAGMAFF.

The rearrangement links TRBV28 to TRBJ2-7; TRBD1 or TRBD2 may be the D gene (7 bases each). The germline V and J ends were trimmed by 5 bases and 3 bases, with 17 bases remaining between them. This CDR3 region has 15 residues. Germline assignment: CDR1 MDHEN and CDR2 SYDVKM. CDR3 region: CASSPQGEGSYEQYF. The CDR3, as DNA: TGTGCCAGCAGTCCGCAGGGGGAGGGGAGCTACGAGCAGTACTTC.

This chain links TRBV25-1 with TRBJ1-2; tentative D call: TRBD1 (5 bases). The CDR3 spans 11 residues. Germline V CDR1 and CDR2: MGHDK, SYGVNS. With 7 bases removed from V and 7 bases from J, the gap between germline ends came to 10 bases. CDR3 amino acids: CASTPGVGYTF. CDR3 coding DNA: TGTGCCAGCACTCCGGGGGTTGGCTACACCTTC.

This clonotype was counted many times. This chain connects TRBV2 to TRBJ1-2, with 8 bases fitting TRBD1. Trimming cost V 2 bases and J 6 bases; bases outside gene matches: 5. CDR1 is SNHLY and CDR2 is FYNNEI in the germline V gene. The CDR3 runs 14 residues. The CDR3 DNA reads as TGTGCCAGCAGTGAATCGCCGGACAGGGATGGCTACACCTTC. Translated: CASSESPDRDGYTF. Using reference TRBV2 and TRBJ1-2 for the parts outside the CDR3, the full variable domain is EPEVTQTPSHQVTQMGQEVILRCVPISNHLYFYWYRQILGQKVEFLVSFYNNEISEKSEIFDDQFSVERPDGSNFTLKIRSTKLEDSAMYFCASSESPDRDGYTFGSGTRLTVV.

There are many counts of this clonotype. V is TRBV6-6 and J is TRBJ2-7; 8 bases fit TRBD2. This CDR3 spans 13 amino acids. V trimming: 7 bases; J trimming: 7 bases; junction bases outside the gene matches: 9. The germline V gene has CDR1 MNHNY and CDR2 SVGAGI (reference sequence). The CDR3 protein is CASTSAGAGEQYF. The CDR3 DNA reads TGTGCCAGCACCTCAGCGGGAGCCGGTGAGCAGTACTTC.

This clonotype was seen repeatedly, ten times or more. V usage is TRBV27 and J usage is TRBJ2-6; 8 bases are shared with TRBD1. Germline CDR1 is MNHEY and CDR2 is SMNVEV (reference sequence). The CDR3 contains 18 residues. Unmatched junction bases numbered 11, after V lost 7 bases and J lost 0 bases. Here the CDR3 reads CASTPRWDRSSGANVLTF. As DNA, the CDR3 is TGTGCCAGCACCCCTCGTTGGGACAGGTCCTCTGGGGCCAACGTCCTGACTTTC.

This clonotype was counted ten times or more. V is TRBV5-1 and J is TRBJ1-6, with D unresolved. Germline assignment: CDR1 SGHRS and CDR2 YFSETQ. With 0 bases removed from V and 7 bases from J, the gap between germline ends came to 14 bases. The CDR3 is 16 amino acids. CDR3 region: CASSLEASIGNSPLHF. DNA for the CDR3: TGCGCCAGCAGCTTGGAGGCCAGCATAGGAAATTCACCCCTCCACTTT.

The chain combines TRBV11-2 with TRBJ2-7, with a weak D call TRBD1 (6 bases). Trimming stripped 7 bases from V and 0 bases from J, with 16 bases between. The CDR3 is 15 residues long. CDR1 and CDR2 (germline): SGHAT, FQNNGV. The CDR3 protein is CASTLTSDSSYEQYF. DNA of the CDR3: TGTGCCAGCACCCTAACGTCGGACAGCTCCTACGAGCAGTACTTC.

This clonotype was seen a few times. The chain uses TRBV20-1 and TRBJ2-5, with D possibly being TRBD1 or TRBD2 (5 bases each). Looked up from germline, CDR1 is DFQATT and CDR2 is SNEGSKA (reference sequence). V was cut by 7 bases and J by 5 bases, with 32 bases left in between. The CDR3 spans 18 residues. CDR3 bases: TGCAGTGTCCCCGGGCAGGGAGCAGCAGCCCCCCAAGGGGAGACCCAGTACTTC. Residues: CSVPGQGAAAPQGETQYF.

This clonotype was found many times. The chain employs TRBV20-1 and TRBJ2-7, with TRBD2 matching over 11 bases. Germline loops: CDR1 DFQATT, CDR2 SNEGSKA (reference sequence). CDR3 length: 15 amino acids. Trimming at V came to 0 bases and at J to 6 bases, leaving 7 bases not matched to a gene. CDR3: CSARDGRLAGIEQYF. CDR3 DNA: TGCAGTGCTAGAGACGGACGACTAGCGGGAATCGAGCAGTACTTC.

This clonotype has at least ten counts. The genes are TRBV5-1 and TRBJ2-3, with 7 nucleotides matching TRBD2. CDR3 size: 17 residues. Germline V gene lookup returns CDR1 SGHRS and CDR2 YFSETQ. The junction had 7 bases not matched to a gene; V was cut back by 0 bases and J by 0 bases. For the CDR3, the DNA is TGCGCCAGCAGCTTGGTCGGGCTAGCGGACAGCACAGATACGCAGTATTTT. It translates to CASSLVGLADSTDTQYF.

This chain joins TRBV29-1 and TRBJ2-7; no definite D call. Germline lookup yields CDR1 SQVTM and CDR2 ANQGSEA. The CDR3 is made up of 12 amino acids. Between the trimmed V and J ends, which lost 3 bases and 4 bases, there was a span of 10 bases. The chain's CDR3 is CSVEIGSYEQYF. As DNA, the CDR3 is TGCAGCGTTGAGATAGGGTCTTACGAGCAGTACTTC.

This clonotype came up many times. The CDR3 here is CASGPFYEQYF. CDR3 sequence (DNA): TGCGCCAGCGGCCCCTTCTACGAGCAGTACTTC. The chain links TRBV10-2 to TRBJ2-7; no clear D. V was pared by 8 bases and J by 3 bases, with 8 bases between. CDR1 and CDR2 (germline): WSHSY, SAAADI. CDR3 size: 11 residues.

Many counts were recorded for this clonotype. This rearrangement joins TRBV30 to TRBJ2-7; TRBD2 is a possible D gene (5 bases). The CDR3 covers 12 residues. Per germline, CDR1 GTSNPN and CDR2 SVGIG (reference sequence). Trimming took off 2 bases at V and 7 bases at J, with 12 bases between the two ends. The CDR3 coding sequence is TGTGCCTGGAGTTCCCTCACGGGGGAGCAGTACTTC. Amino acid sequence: CAWSSLTGEQYF.

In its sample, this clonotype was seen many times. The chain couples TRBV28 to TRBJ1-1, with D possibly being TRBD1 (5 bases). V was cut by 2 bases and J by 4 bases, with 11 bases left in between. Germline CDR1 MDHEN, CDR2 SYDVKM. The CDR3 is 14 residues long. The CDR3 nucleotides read TGTGCCAGCAGTTTAGAGGTGGGGGGCACTGAAGCTTTCTTT. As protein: CASSLEVGGTEAFF.

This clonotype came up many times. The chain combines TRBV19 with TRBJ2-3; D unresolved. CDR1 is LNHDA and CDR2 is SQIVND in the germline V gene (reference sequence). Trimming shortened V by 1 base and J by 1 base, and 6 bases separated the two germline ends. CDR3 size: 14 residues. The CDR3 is CASSIGRGTDTQYF. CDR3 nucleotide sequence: TGTGCCAGTAGTATAGGACGGGGCACAGATACGCAGTATTTT.

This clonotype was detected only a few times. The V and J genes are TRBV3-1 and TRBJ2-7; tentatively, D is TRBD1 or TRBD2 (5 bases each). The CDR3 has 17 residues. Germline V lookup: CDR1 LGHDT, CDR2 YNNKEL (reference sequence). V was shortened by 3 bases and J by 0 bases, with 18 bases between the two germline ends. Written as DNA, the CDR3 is TGTGCCAGCAGCCACCCCCCCCCGGGACGGACCTCCTACGAGCAGTACTTC. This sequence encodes CASSHPPPGRTSYEQYF.

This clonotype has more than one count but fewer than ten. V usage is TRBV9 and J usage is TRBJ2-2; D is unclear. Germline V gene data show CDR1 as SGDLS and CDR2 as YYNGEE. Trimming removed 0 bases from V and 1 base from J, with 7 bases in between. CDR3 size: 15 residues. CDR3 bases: TGTGCCAGCAGCGTAGGGTCAAAGAACACCGGGGAGCTGTTTTTT. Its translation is CASSVGSKNTGELFF.

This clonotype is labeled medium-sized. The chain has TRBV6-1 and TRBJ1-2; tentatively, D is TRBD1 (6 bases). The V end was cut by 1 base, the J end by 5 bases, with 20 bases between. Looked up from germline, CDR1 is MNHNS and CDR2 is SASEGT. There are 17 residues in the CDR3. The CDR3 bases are TGTGCCAGCAGTGAAGGGGTTAGCGTCGGGGGCACATATGGCTACACCTTC. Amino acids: CASSEGVSVGGTYGYTF.

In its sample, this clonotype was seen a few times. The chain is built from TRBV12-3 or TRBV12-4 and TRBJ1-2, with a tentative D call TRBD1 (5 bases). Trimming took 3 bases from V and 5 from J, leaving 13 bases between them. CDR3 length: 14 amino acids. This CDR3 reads CASSLEGTGYGYTF. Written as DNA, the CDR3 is TGTGCCAGCAGTTTGGAGGGGACGGGGTATGGCTACACCTTC.

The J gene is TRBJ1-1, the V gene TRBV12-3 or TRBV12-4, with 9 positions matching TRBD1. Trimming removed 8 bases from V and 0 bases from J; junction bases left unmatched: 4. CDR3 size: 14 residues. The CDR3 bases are TGTGCCAGCGGACAGGGGCTGATGAACACTGAAGCTTTCTTT. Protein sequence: CASGQGLMNTEAFF.

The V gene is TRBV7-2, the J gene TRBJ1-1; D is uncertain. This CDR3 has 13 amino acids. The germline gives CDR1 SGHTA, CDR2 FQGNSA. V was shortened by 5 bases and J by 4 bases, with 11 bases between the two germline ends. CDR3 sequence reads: CASSPVVGTEAFF. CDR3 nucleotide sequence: TGTGCCAGCAGCCCGGTGGTAGGCACTGAAGCTTTCTTT.

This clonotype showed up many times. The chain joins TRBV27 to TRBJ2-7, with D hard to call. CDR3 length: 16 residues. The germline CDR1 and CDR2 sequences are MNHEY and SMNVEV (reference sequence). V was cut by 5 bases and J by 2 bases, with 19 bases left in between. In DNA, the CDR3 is TGTGCCAGCAGTGTACGGCGGTTCCCAACTACCTACGAGCAGTACTTC. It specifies CASSVRRFPTTYEQYF.

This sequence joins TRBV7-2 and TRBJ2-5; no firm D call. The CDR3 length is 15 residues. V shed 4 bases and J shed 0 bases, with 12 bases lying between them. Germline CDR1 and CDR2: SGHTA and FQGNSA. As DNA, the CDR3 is TGTGCCAGCAGCTCGGACGGAACTCACCAAGAGACCCAGTACTTC. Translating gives CASSSDGTHQETQYF. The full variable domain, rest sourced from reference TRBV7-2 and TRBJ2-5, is GAGVSQSPSNKVTEKGKDVELRCDPISGHTALYWYRQSLGQGLEFLIYFQGNSAPDKSGLPSDRFSAERTGGSVSTLTIQRTQQEDSAVYLCASSSDGTHQETQYFGPGTRLLVL.

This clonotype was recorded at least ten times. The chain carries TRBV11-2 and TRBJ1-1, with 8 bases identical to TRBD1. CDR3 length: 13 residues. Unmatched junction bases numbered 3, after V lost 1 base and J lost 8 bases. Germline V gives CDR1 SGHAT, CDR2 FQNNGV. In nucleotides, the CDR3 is TGTGCCAGCAGCTTAGCGCAGGGGGCGGAAGCTTTCTTT. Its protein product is CASSLAQGAEAFF. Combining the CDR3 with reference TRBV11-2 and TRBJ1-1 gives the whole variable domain EAGVAQSPRYKIIEKRQSVAFWCNPISGHATLYWYQQILGQGPKLLIQFQNNGVVDDSQLPKDRFSAERLKGVDSTLKIQPAKLEDSAVYLCASSLAQGAEAFFGQGTRLTVV.